These 15 T cell receptor beta chains came from one sample sequenced in a study of cytomegalovirus exposure and HLA in healthy donors. Primers for the PCR totalled 60 Vbeta and 13 Jbeta. Libraries were prepared by immunoSEQ multiplex PCR; TCRdb keeps only in-frame clonotypes and omits some of them. The sample includes around 300,000 clones, around 65% of them seen just once. The sequencing sample was made of PBMCs. The receptors come from a female donor in good health and CMV-seronegative.

The chain joins TRBV6-6 to TRBJ2-7; TRBD1 matches at 7 bases. This CDR3 is 15 amino acids long. The germline V gene encodes CDR1 MNHNY and CDR2 SVGAGI (reference sequence). Germline trimming cut 2 bases from V and 3 bases from J; bases unmatched to any gene: 7. This CDR3 reads CASSYAPGQSYEQYF. The CDR3 DNA reads TGTGCCAGCAGTTACGCCCCGGGACAGAGCTACGAGCAGTACTTC.

The chain combines TRBV9 with TRBJ2-3, with 7 bases fitting TRBD2. The CDR3 contains 16 residues. V shed 0 bases and J 2 bases; nucleotides not matched to a gene: 6. CDR1 and CDR2 from the germline V gene are SGDLS and YYNGEE. In DNA form, the CDR3 reads TGTGCCAGCAGCGTAGGGAGCGGGGCCTTCACAGATACGCAGTATTTT. Protein sequence: CASSVGSGAFTDTQYF. The whole variable domain, remainder taken from reference TRBV9 and TRBJ2-3, is DSGVTQTPKHLITATGQRVTLRCSPRSGDLSVYWYQQSLDQGLQFLIQYYNGEERAKGNILERFSAQQFPDLHSELNLSSLELGDSALYFCASSVGSGAFTDTQYFGPGTRLTVL.

The chain combines TRBV10-1 with TRBJ2-7; D might be TRBD1 (6 bases). Trimming cost V 3 bases and J 7 bases, with 28 bases left between them. The CDR3 has 18 residues. Germline V gene lookup returns CDR1 WNHNN and CDR2 SYGVQD (reference sequence). Here the CDR3 reads CASSDPLLPSGPRGEQYF. CDR3 sequence (DNA): TGCGCCAGCAGTGACCCATTGCTCCCCTCAGGACCCAGGGGTGAGCAGTACTTC.

The chain employs TRBV11-2 and TRBJ2-7, with 10 bases fitting TRBD2. This CDR3 region has 15 residues. J gave up 2 bases and V 8 bases, and 9 bases lay outside the gene matches. The germline V gene encodes CDR1 SGHAT and CDR2 FQNNGV. The CDR3 nucleotides read TGTGCCAGCGGCATACTAGCGGGAAATGCCTACGAGCAGTACTTC. Protein sequence: CASGILAGNAYEQYF.

V and J are TRBV5-6 and TRBJ2-5; 16 bases match TRBD2. The CDR3 has 18 residues. Losses at the gene ends were 4 bases for V and 5 bases for J; bases not matched to a gene: 11. Germline V CDR1 and CDR2: SGHDT, YYEEEE. In nucleotides, the CDR3 is TGTGCCAGCAGCGCAACCGGGACTAGCGGGAGGGCCAGGGAGACCCAGTACTTC. This codes for CASSATGTSGRARETQYF.

The gene calls are TRBV11-3 and TRBJ2-2; D is unresolved. V was trimmed by 7 bases and J by 0 bases, leaving 9 bases between them. Per germline, CDR1 SGHNT and CDR2 YENEEA. This CDR3 is 14 amino acids long. CDR3 amino acids: CASKAYSNTGELFF. CDR3 in DNA: TGTGCCAGCAAAGCGTATTCGAACACCGGGGAGCTGTTTTTT.

The chain has TRBV9 and TRBJ1-3; D call uncertain. The V and J ends lost 7 bases and 2 bases respectively, with 13 bases between them. CDR1 is SGDLS, CDR2 YYNGEE, per germline. The length of the CDR3 is 14 residues. The CDR3 DNA sequence: TGTGCCAGCGGCTTTGCTAGGACTGGAAACACCATATATTTT. Encoded protein: CASGFARTGNTIYF.

This clone was seen a few times. The gene calls are TRBV9 and TRBJ2-7; unclear D gene. Trimming stripped 2 bases from V and 0 bases from J, with 15 bases between. From germline, CDR1 is SGDLS and CDR2 YYNGEE. The length of the CDR3 is 16 residues. In DNA form, the CDR3 reads TGTGCCAGCAGCGTGAGTGACGGAGTATACTCCTACGAGCAGTACTTC. As protein: CASSVSDGVYSYEQYF.

This clone was seen more than once but under ten times. The chain links TRBV19 to TRBJ2-3, with TRBD2 identical over 8 bases. The germline V gene has CDR1 LNHDA and CDR2 SQIVND (reference sequence). The junction had 9 bases not matched to a gene; V was cut back by 7 bases and J by 0 bases. The CDR3 runs to 16 residues. The CDR3 region is CASTSGLRFSTDTQYF. The CDR3 region has the DNA TGTGCCAGTACTAGCGGGCTTCGGTTTAGCACAGATACGCAGTATTTT.

The chain joins TRBV5-8 to TRBJ2-7; maybe TRBD1 (5 bases). The germline V and J ends were trimmed by 0 bases and 3 bases, with 13 bases remaining between them. This CDR3 is 15 amino acids long. The germline V gene encodes CDR1 SGHTS and CDR2 YDEGEE. The CDR3: CASSLEGRVGYEQYF. The CDR3 DNA sequence: TGTGCCAGCAGCTTGGAAGGCAGGGTGGGCTACGAGCAGTACTTC.

This clone was detected only a few times. The chain employs TRBV2 and TRBJ2-5, with 14 bases lining up with TRBD2. The CDR3 loop spans 15 amino acids. Per germline, CDR1 SNHLY and CDR2 FYNNEI. V shed 7 bases, J shed 7 bases, and the junction held 8 bases outside the gene matches. The CDR3 bases are TGTGCCAGCACCTTGACTAGCGGGGGGGGCGGGACCCAGTACTTC. Protein product: CASTLTSGGGGTQYF.

This clone was counted only a few times. CDR3 loop: CASGRPGQGREQYF. The CDR3 DNA reads TGTGCCAGCGGAAGACCGGGACAGGGACGAGAGCAGTACTTC. V is TRBV2 and J is TRBJ2-7; 9 positions match TRBD1. Germline-derived CDR1 and CDR2 are SNHLY and FYNNEI. The length of the CDR3 is 14 residues. The J segment lost 7 bases and the V segment lost 8 bases, leaving 12 bases of the junction unmatched.

This clone showed up just a few times. DNA of the CDR3: TGCGCCAGCAGCTTGGTTGCGGATTCACCCCTCCACTTT. It translates to CASSLVADSPLHF. The chain combines TRBV5-1 with TRBJ1-6, with D hard to call. The length of the CDR3 is 13 residues. CDR1 is SGHRS and CDR2 is YFSETQ in the germline V gene. Deletions cut 0 bases from V and 8 bases from J, with 6 bases between.

The J gene is TRBJ2-7, the V gene TRBV14, with 11 bases lining up with TRBD1. V dropped 5 bases and J dropped 4; count of bases not matched to a gene: 10. The CDR3 contains 16 residues. From germline, CDR1 is SGHDN and CDR2 FVKESK. The CDR3 region has the DNA TGTGCCAGCAGCTTCGCCACCGGGACAGGGGGGTACGAGCAGTACTTC. This gives the protein CASSFATGTGGYEQYF.

The chain has TRBV28 and TRBJ1-5, with D unclear. The CDR3 extends over 12 amino acids. V was shortened by 8 bases and J by 9 bases, with 14 bases between the two germline ends. CDR1 MDHEN and CDR2 SYDVKM come from the germline V gene. CDR3 in DNA: TGTGCCAGCCTCGGGAGTGCTGGGCCCCAGCATTTT. Amino acid sequence: CASLGSAGPQHF.